This T cell receptor (beta chain) derives from a study of shared clonotypes between healthy human individuals. Study at large: Every donor yielded three CD4 naive, three CD4 memory, two CD8 naive and one CD8 memory plate.

Study observations and caveats: Sharing across a handful of donors was seen in around 5% of naive CD4 clonotypes.

V lost 4 bases and J lost 10; bases outside the gene matches: 13. The CDR3 extends over 15 amino acids. CDR1 and CDR2 (germline): SGDLS, YYNGEE. Notes on this clone: Its antigen remains unknown.

The protocol was immunoSEQ multiplex PCR, while the TCRdb copy is restricted to in-frame clones and leaves out a portion. The sample has a few million clones; approximately 95% are singletons. Donors, without exception, were Caucasian adults residing in Nashville, Tennessee. CD4+ cells yielded CD45RA+ naive and CD45RA-negative memory subsets. The TCR sequence derives from a man between 18 and 35 years old in good health. Some clones in this sample may be carry-over from other donors' samples. Sequencing was carried out using naive CD4+ T cells from PBMCs. Subset defined: CD45RA+ positively selected. The gene calls are TRBV9 and TRBJ1-2; the match to TRBD1 covers 10 bases. The CDR3 bases are TGTGCCAGCAGCCCCCAGACAGGGGGCGGGCTTGACTACACCTTC. This gives the protein CASSPQTGGGLDYTF. Based on the CDR3 plus reference TRBV9 and TRBJ1-2, the full variable domain is DSGVTQTPKHLITATGQRVTLRCSPRSGDLSVYWYQQSLDQGLQFLIQYYNGEERAKGNILERFSAQQFPDLHSELNLSSLELGDSALYFCASSPQTGGGLDYTFGSGTRLTVV.